A single sample gave rise to the 9 T cell receptor beta chains below, sequenced in a study of blood T cells in healthy people across ages. Using a J-beta primer mix together with a sample-barcoded 5' primer, a second PCR was run for about 6 to 12 cycles. Each CDR3 protein gets one entry after TCRdb re-called the 5' RACE reads with MiXCR. Among under 1,000,000 distinct CDR3 sequences listed, 35% to 40% were seen once. Sequenced: blood. These receptors came from a man in his late teens or twenties in good health.

The chain employs TRBV7-9 and TRBJ1-1; TRBD1 is a possible D gene (6 bases). Germline values: CDR1 SEHNR, CDR2 FQNEAQ (reference sequence). Trimming cost V 6 bases and J 0 bases, with 14 bases left between them. This CDR3 has 15 amino acids. The CDR3 nucleotides read TGTGCCAGCAGTTCTACCGGACAGTTGAACACTGAAGCTTTCTTT. Its protein is CASSSTGQLNTEAFF.

This clonotype has only a few counts. The chain links TRBV29-1 to TRBJ2-3, with D hard to call. V lost 8 bases and J 0 bases, leaving 12 bases between the germline ends. Germline V lookup: CDR1 SQVTM, CDR2 ANQGSEA. This CDR3 has 13 amino acids. The CDR3 spells CSPLIASTDTQYF. The CDR3 DNA reads TGCAGCCCACTAATTGCTAGCACAGATACGCAGTATTTT.

Note on this clonotype: Just one base apart from a much larger clone, this may be a read error. The chain uses TRBV24-1 and TRBJ2-3; the D is unclear. There are 13 residues in the CDR3. The germline V and J ends were trimmed by 4 bases and 0 bases, with 4 bases remaining between them. Germline V gene sequence: CDR1 KGHDR, CDR2 SFDVKD. The CDR3 sequence: CATSETSTDTQYF. CDR3 sequence (DNA): TGTGCCACCAGTGAGACTAGCACAGATACGCAGTATTTT.

As concerns this clonotype: The final CDR3 position lacks the conserved phenylalanine or tryptophan, pointing to a likely read error. This rearrangement joins TRBV5-1 to TRBJ1-1; D is perhaps TRBD1 (5 bases). The V gene lost 4 bases and the J gene lost 1 base, with 11 bases spanning the gap. CDR3 size: 14 residues. Germline-derived CDR1 and CDR2 are SGHRS and YFSETQ. The CDR3 region is CASSQDTENTEAFS. As DNA, the CDR3 is TGCGCCAGCAGCCAGGACACGGAGAACACTGAAGCTTTCTCT.

This clonotype was seen many times. The chain has TRBV7-9 and TRBJ2-6; D uncertain. This CDR3 has 14 residues. Looked up from germline, CDR1 is SEHNR and CDR2 is FQNEAQ (reference sequence). Trimming cost V 5 bases and J 0 bases, with 5 bases left between them. As DNA, the CDR3 is TGTGCCAGCAGCCCTAACTCTGGGGCCAACGTCCTGACTTTC. Translating gives CASSPNSGANVLTF.

This rearrangement joins TRBV28 to TRBJ1-1; tentative D call: TRBD1 (6 bases). The CDR3 totals 15 residues. Germline values: CDR1 MDHEN, CDR2 SYDVKM. V lost 4 bases to trimming and J lost 1 base, with 13 bases between them. The DNA for the CDR3 is TGTGCCAGCAGTTCAGCAGGGGATGAGAACACTGAAGCTTTCTTT. This encodes CASSSAGDENTEAFF.

The chain has TRBV2 and TRBJ1-6, with 7 bases lining up with TRBD1. Germline V CDR1 and CDR2: SNHLY, FYNNEI. The ends lost 5 bases at V and 10 bases at J; junction bases unmatched: 5. The CDR3 spans 13 residues. As DNA, the CDR3 is TGTGCCAGCAGTAACAGGGGCAGGTCACCCCTCCACTTT. Residues: CASSNRGRSPLHF.

The rearrangement links TRBV7-2 to TRBJ2-1; 8 bases match TRBD2. Matching the DNA end better, TRBJ2-7 makes the J call doubtful. Germline V CDR1 and CDR2: SGHTA, FQGNSA. This CDR3 has 18 residues. The CDR3 region has the DNA TGTGCCAGCAGCTTAGGTCTTTCGGGGGGGCCCCGAGGTAATGAGCAGTACTTC. Translation gives CASSLGLSGGPRGNEQYF.

In this sample, this clonotype turned up a few times. The CDR3 DNA reads as TGTGCCAGCAGTGACAGGCCGAGCTCCTATAATTCACCCCTCCACTTT. The encoded protein is CASSDRPSSYNSPLHF. The chain employs TRBV2 and TRBJ1-6; D gene uncertain. The germline gives CDR1 SNHLY, CDR2 FYNNEI. The germline V and J ends were trimmed by 3 bases and 0 bases, with 9 bases remaining between them. The CDR3 is made up of 16 amino acids.